Reported below is one TCR beta chain. Many counts were recorded for this clonotype. The antigen this receptor binds is unknown. It has no much larger one-base neighbor in the sample; base qualities were not kept. This entry is derived from a study of blood T cells in healthy people across ages (dated by TCRdb to between 2014 and 2016). Study-level background: Template switching captured roughly one uniquely barcoded TCR beta cDNA molecule per two T cells in model experiments. The study measured age-related changes in TCR beta repertoire diversity using deep sequencing normalized with unique cDNA molecular identifiers. The study analyzed two additional independent replicas of 1 million unique cDNA reads from the same blood draw for two donors, one aged 18 to 29 and one aged 80 or older. Four age groups were formed from the donors: young (average about 17 years), middle-aged (approximately 40), aged (62) and long-lived (around 82). To avoid experimental bias, donors of different ages were distributed randomly across sequencing lanes. What the authors observed across the whole study: A strong correlation was found between observed TCR beta diversity and the percentage of naive T cells measured by flow cytometry. Because donor CMV infection status was unknown, age-related changes in expanded clonotypes were potentially confounded. Estimates of total diversity based on one million sequenced T cells were considered lower bounds and underestimates. Compared with the aged group, the long-lived group had more naive CD4+ T cells, fewer expanded clones and increased TCR diversity, a pattern suggesting age selection. Because profiling used bulk unsorted PBMCs, naive and antigen-experienced compartments could not be compared conclusively. Observed TCR beta diversity per million T cells fell roughly linearly with age, and a significant reduction was already apparent by age about 43.

Donors were a few dozen systemically healthy Caucasian individuals from Russia aged roughly 6 to 95 years. Each donor gave about 9.7 milliliters of peripheral blood, drawn into EDTA-treated Vacutainer tubes. PBMCs were isolated by Ficoll-Paque density-gradient centrifugation, with at least 7 million obtained per sample. Trizol reagent was used to extract total RNA from the PBMCs, yielding at least 5.5 micrograms per sample. For every donor, an aliquot of PBMCs went through flow cytometry to measure the percentages of naive CD45RAhigh/CD27high T cells. Library creation used 5' RACE. Instrument on record: Illumina HiSeq 2500. A second about 7 to 11 cycle PCR used a sample-barcoded 5' primer and a J-beta primer mix. A unique molecular identifier was introduced onto each TCR beta cDNA molecule by a template-switch 5' adaptor carrying 12 random nucleotides. Each sample yielded at least 3 million CDR3-containing paired-end reads. All of the RNA was converted into first-strand cDNA using the Mint cDNA synthesis kit, with a TRBC-specific oligonucleotide serving as the primer. Following uracil-DNA glycosylase treatment, a first 18-cycle PCR with universal primers M1SS and BC2_uni_R was performed on all cDNA. Under the source paper's analysis protocol: Each sample was normalized by randomly selecting 1 million high-quality reads, each carrying a distinct molecular identifier. Reads sharing molecular identifiers were discarded rather than binned into consensus sequences. CDR3 identification, clonotype clustering and error correction used MiTCR with a Q25 quality threshold and the strictest error-elimination algorithm. Lower-bound total TCR beta diversity was estimated with a nonparametric unseen species model using Euler transformation. The public reads were reprocessed in TCRdb via fastp at Q25 and MiXCR, keeping in-frame beta chains. Each CDR3 protein gets just one entry, which takes the most common genes and DNA from the rows behind it. TCRdb, not the original authors, processed these V and J calls. Here the sample has approximately 320,000 distinct CDR3 sequences; around 27% occur a single time. 29% of the sample is taken by the ten largest.

Trimming leaves V shorter by 7 bases and J shorter by 2 bases, with the junction holding 10 bases beyond the gene matches. From cysteine to phenylalanine, the CDR3 is 17 amino acids long. Here the CDR3 DNA is all that survives: 51 bases in frame from base 1. Sequences SNHLY (CDR1) and FYNNEI (CDR2) are obtained from the germline V gene. Specimen: blood. Recombination linked TRBV2 to TRBJ2-6, and 8 junction bases match TRBD1. The TCR originated in a woman aged 70-85 years in good health. The DNA sequence is as follows: TGTGCCAGCAAAGGACAGGGAGTAGGGCCTGGGGCCAACGTCCTGACTTTC. Translated, this is CASKGQGVGPGANVLTF.